The source of this TCR beta chain is a study of CD8+ T cells in alopecia areata (dated by TCRdb to the late 2010s). The study in broad terms: The treated patients took part in an open-label pilot trial in which moderate-to-severe alopecia areata was treated with oral tofacitinib at 5 to 10 mg twice daily. Patients received tofacitinib for 6 to 18 months and were then followed off drug for 6 months to check for delayed response and recurrence. For the treated patients, the SALT score, which quantifies what percentage of scalp surface area is affected, served as the measure of disease severity. In both human patients and the C3H/HeJ mouse model, the study applied high-throughput TCRbeta sequencing to look at T cell clonal expansion in alopecia areata. Scalp tissue and sorted CD4+ and CD8+ peripheral blood T cells from patchy and totalis/universalis alopecia areata patients and from healthy controls were covered by human TCRbeta sequencing. Biopsies were taken from tofacitinib-treated patients at baseline and again at 4 and 24 weeks into treatment, and several of those patients also had a later scalp biopsy. Clonality in the scalp was compared among normal scalp (n=4), patchy alopecia areata scalp (n=8), and alopecia totalis/universalis scalp (n=8). RNA was obtained with the PAXgene miRNA kit for fixed scalp, the miRNeasy kit for PBMCs, and the RNeasy kit for mouse skin. TCRbeta CDR3 regions were amplified by immunoSEQ multiplex PCR using 35 Vbeta forward and 13 Jbeta reverse primers. Broader findings and caveats from the paper: Higher clonality and more expanded CD8+ clones were observed in lesional scalp than in normal scalp, particularly in alopecia totalis/universalis, a finding suggestive of antigenic drive. With tofacitinib, both scalp clonality and the number of expanded CD8+ clones among the top 100 scalp clones went down significantly. Scalp TCR repertoire analysis is complicated because resident alphabeta T cells in normal human skin are also sequenced, whereas mouse skin is dominated by gammadelta T cells. During tofacitinib treatment, many expanded lesional clones stuck around in both scalp and blood, and this persistence may partly explain why relapse happens after treatment is stopped. TCR sequences shared between patients were less clear than in mice, possibly partly because of HLA diversity in the patient population. Because the treated cohort was small and had just a single nonresponder, larger studies are needed to establish links between baseline CD8+ expansion and response.

Concerning this clone: Its antigen remains undetermined. Per-base quality was not reported, and no clone a single base away is much larger than it.

In the paper's terms, the time point label means: 4 weeks on oral tofacitinib. The meaning of the sample's treatment or condition label: oral pan-JAK inhibitor, 5-10 mg twice daily. Peripheral blood and lesional scalp punch biopsies were obtained from patients with alopecia areata. PBMCs were isolated by density centrifugation and stained for CD3, CD4 and CD8, and CD4+ and CD8+ T cells were sorted on a FACSAria. Libraries came from the immunoSEQ multiplex PCR assay. To provide template for TCR sequencing, every sample had RNA extracted and reverse transcribed into cDNA. SuperScript III was used for first-strand cDNA synthesis, primed with a 2:1 mix of oligo-dT and random hexamers. A synthetic immune receptor repertoire was used to gauge amplification bias, and whatever bias remained was removed computationally. As for how the authors treated the data: After raw reads were preprocessed to remove errors, the CDR3 was defined following IMGT conventions as running from the conserved cysteine to phenylalanine. Clonality was computed as 1 minus the Shannon entropy, with the entropy normalized by log2 of the number of productive unique TCRs. Whether scalp clones were CD4 or CD8 was inferred by matching scalp TCRbeta sequences against CD4 and CD8 repertoires sorted from blood. The clones in this table, taken by TCRdb from immuneACCESS, are in-frame only. Not every clone is retained; where verified, under half of the shortfall comes from an unresolved V gene, and the cause of the rest is unknown. V, J and clone size are taken as reported in that table, and D and trimming were inferred from the DNA itself. In this sample the table shows some 150,000 clones, around 83% of which occur a single time. The top ten constitute roughly 13% of the sample.

Via the germline V gene (reference sequence), CDR1 is MNHEY and CDR2 SMNVEV. V is pared back by 6 bases and J by 4 bases, with 9 bases lying between the germline termini. CDR3 length: 13 amino acids, cysteine to phenylalanine. Only CDR3 DNA is held: 39 bases, read in frame from base 1. The chain is encoded by TRBV27 joined to TRBJ2-2, with TRBD1 as a weak D call on 5 bases. This TCR derives from a human donor with alopecia areata. Sequenced material: CD8+ T cells sorted from blood, taken at week 4, from a patient treated with tofacitinib. The CDR3 protein: CASSPGPTGELFF. The DNA is TGTGCCAGCAGCCCAGGGCCCACCGGGGAGCTGTTTTTT.